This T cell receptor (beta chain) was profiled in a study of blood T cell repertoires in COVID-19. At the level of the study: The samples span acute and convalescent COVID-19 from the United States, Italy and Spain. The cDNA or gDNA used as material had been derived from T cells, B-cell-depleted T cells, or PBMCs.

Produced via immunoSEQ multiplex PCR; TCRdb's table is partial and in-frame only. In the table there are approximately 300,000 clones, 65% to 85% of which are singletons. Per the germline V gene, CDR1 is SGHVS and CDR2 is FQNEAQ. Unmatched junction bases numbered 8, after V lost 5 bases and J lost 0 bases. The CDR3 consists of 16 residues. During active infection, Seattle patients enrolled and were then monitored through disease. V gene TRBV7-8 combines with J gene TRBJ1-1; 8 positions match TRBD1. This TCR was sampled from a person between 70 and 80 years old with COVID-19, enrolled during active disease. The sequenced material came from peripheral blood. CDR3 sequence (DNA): TGTGCCAGCAGCCGGGACAGGCCACCTTTGAACACTGAAGCTTTCTTT. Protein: CASSRDRPPLNTEAFF. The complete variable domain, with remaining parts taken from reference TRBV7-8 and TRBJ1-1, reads GAGVSQSPRYKVAKRGQDVALRCDPISGHVSLFWYQQALGQGPEFLTYFQNEAQLDKSGLPSDRFFAERPEGSVSTLKIQRTQQEDSAVYLCASSRDRPPLNTEAFFGQGTRLTVV.